What follows describes a single TCR beta chain. The antigen remains unidentified. CDR1 MNHEY and CDR2 SVGAGI come from the germline V gene. V shed 5 bases and J shed 8 bases, with 21 bases lying between them. The CDR3 is made up of 15 amino acids. These data belong to a study of spatial heterogeneity in lung cancer. On the study more broadly: Consistently, beta-chain sequences turned up in larger numbers than alpha-chain sequences did. Each unique TCR and UMI combination was seen more than ten times on average in raw reads. Findings and limits, study-wide: In blood, ubiquitous expanded tumor TCRs appeared more at resection than follow-up.

Time point: sample taken at primary tumor resection. Unsorted whole RNA samples from tumor, nontumor lung or frozen PBMC were sequenced. TCRdb redid the calling of the 5' RACE reads with MiXCR, one entry per CDR3 protein. This table holds 39,000 or so distinct CDR3 sequences, 7.5% to 8% found once. V gene TRBV6-5 combines with J gene TRBJ1-2, with a weak D call TRBD1 (5 bases). This TCR derives from a male donor with early-stage non-small cell lung cancer. Source: PBMCs, taken at surgery. CDR3 bases: TGTGCCAGCAGTCGTCAGGGTGGAGGAACGGGCGGCTACACCTTC. It yields the protein CASSRQGGGTGGYTF.